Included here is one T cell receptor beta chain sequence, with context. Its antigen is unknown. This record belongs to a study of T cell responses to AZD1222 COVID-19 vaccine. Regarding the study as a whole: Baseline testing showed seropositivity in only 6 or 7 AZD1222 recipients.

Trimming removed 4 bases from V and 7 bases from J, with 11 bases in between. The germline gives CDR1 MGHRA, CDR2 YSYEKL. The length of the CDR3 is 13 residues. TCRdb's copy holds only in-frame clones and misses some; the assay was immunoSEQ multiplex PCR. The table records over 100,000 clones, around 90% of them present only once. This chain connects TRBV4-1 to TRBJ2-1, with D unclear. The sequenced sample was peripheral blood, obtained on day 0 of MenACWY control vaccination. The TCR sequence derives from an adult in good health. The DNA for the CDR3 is TGCGCCAGCAGCCCCCTTCTGGGTAATGAGCAGTTCTTC. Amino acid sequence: CASSPLLGNEQFF.